The present TCR beta chain was sequenced within a study of HIV-infected patients and healthy controls. Notes on the study in general: MAIT alpha-chain CDR3s were frequent in healthy controls, depleted in HIV+. HIV-associated CDR3 frequencies dropped significantly during therapy; CMV-associated ones, mostly rising, changed nonsignificantly. Eight alpha and eight beta V genes differed significantly in mean usage between HIV-infected patients and controls.

Germline V gene lookup returns CDR1 LNHDA and CDR2 SQIVND (reference sequence). V lost 3 bases and J 4 bases, leaving 4 bases between the germline ends. The CDR3 runs to 12 residues. This clonotype appeared many times. As yet, its antigen is unknown. Whole blood was used without fractionation, so all unsorted peripheral T cells were included. Alpha and beta constant-region primers primed reverse transcription of around 0.5 ug RNA. Using multiplexing indices, alpha and beta chain libraries were generated apart by chain-specific third strand synthesis. Ligation attached cDNA to a 5' RACE adapter that carried a random hexamer and SP2 site. In TCRdb, the 5' RACE reads were re-called with MiXCR into one record per CDR3 protein. The profile shows roughly 13,000 distinct CDR3 sequences, approximately 10% of them singletons.

The rearrangement joins TRBV19 to TRBJ1-5, with D hard to call. The TCR sequence derives from an adult in good health. The sample taken for sequencing was blood. CDR3 sequence: CASSILNQPQHF. The CDR3 DNA reads TGTGCCAGTAGTATTTTAAATCAGCCCCAGCATTTT.